These 25 T cell receptor beta chains originate from one sample sequenced in a study of shared clonotypes between healthy human individuals. Measured with immunoSEQ multiplex PCR; TCRdb has only the in-frame clones, and not every one. Of around 530,000 clones detected, 70% to 80% appear once; the ten largest clones hold around 13%. Sequences were obtained from PBMCs. The receptor source for this set is a woman aged 40 to 49 in good health. Some clones in this sample may be carry-over from other donors' samples.

As DNA, the CDR3 is TGTGCCAGTAGTATCGGTGGCACCGGGGAGCTGTTTTTT. This translates into CASSIGGTGELFF. The chain is built from TRBV19 and TRBJ2-2; D remains ambiguous. The germline V gene has CDR1 LNHDA and CDR2 SQIVND (reference sequence). Trimming took 3 bases from V and 4 from J, leaving 6 bases between them. CDR3 length equals 13 residues.

The chain uses TRBV6-1 and TRBJ2-5; 13 bases align to TRBD2. The CDR3 length is 18 residues. J gave up 0 bases and V 3 bases, and 7 bases lay outside the gene matches. Germline V gene data show CDR1 as MNHNS and CDR2 as SASEGT. As DNA, the CDR3 is TGTGCCAGCAGTGACAGGGCTGGGACTAGCGGGAACCAAGAGACCCAGTACTTC. Protein product: CASSDRAGTSGNQETQYF.

The chain links TRBV29-1 to TRBJ1-2; 7 positions agree with TRBD1. This CDR3 contains 12 residues. Germline trimming cut 6 bases from V and 8 bases from J; bases unmatched to any gene: 9. The germline gives CDR1 SQVTM, CDR2 ANQGSEA. CDR3 residues: CSVPGQARGYTF. CDR3 nucleotides: TGCAGCGTCCCCGGACAGGCCCGGGGCTACACCTTC.

Note on this clone: Other DNA sequences from this sample encode an identical CDR3 as well. This chain connects TRBV10-3 to TRBJ2-2, with 7 positions matching TRBD1. The V and J ends lost 3 bases and 0 bases, in that order; junction bases with no gene match: 1. The CDR3 spans 15 residues. Germline CDR1 is ENHRY and CDR2 is SYGVKD. CDR3 bases: TGTGCCATCAGTGAAGGACAGGCGAACACCGGGGAGCTGTTTTTT. It codes for CAISEGQANTGELFF.

The chain carries TRBV7-2 and TRBJ1-2; TRBD1 matches at 8 bases. CDR3 length: 13 amino acids. Germline V gene data show CDR1 as SGHTA and CDR2 as FQGNSA. With V trimmed by 8 bases and J by 4 bases, 6 bases remained unmatched. The CDR3 loop is CASRPGQAYGYTF. The CDR3 bases are TGTGCCAGCCGACCGGGACAGGCCTATGGCTACACCTTC. Full variable domain (missing parts from reference TRBV7-2 and TRBJ1-2): GAGVSQSPSNKVTEKGKDVELRCDPISGHTALYWYRQSLGQGLEFLIYFQGNSAPDKSGLPSDRFSAERTGGSVSTLTIQRTQQEDSAVYLCASRPGQAYGYTFGSGTRLTVV.

The CDR3 sequence: CAISESSPGDLYGYTF. DNA for the CDR3: TGTGCCATCAGTGAGTCGTCGCCAGGGGATTTGTATGGCTACACCTTC. V and J are TRBV10-3 and TRBJ1-2, with D perhaps matching TRBD1 (6 bases). Trimming took off 0 bases at V and 5 bases at J, with 16 bases between the two ends. CDR1 is ENHRY and CDR2 is SYGVKD in the germline V gene. CDR3 length equals 16 residues.

The chain employs TRBV28 and TRBJ2-2; D unresolved. V dropped 8 bases and J dropped 1 base, with 14 bases sitting between them. The germline CDR1 and CDR2 sequences are MDHEN and SYDVKM. The CDR3 contains 15 residues. CDR3 nucleotide sequence: TGTGCCAGCGAAGGTCACAGAGAGAACACCGGGGAGCTGTTTTTT. The encoded protein is CASEGHRENTGELFF.

This clone showed up just a few times. The chain carries TRBV5-4 and TRBJ2-5; TRBD2 matches 10 bases. Germline loops: CDR1 SGHNT, CDR2 YYREEE (reference sequence). The CDR3 is made up of 15 amino acids. Losses at the gene ends were 0 bases for V and 6 bases for J; bases not matched to a gene: 5. The CDR3 region has the DNA TGTGCCAGCAGCTTGGCGGTAGCGGGAGGACAGACCCAGTACTTC. This translates into CASSLAVAGGQTQYF. Looking up the rest from reference TRBV5-4 and TRBJ2-5 gives the full variable domain: ETGVTQSPTHLIKTRGQQVTLRCSSQSGHNTVSWYQQALGQGPQFIFQYYREEENGRGNFPPRFSGLQFPNYSSELNVNALELDDSALYLCASSLAVAGGQTQYFGPGTRLLVL.

This sequence joins TRBV7-8 and TRBJ2-7, with D perhaps TRBD2 (7 bases). CDR1 is SGHVS and CDR2 is FQNEAQ in the germline V gene. This CDR3 has 15 amino acids. V lost 5 bases, J lost 0 bases, and 14 bases lay in between. Here the CDR3 DNA reads TGTGCCAGCAGCCTGGGGGCGGGAGCCTCCTACGAGCAGTACTTC. It codes for CASSLGAGASYEQYF.

This chain links TRBV29-1 with TRBJ2-5; D gene unclear. The DNA end lines up better with TRBJ2-7; the J call may be wrong. The CDR3 length is 11 residues. The germline V gene encodes CDR1 SQVTM and CDR2 ANQGSEA. CDR3 sequence reads: CSVTHAYEQYF. DNA of the CDR3: TGCAGCGTTACACATGCCTACGAGCAGTACTTC.

Comment on this clone: This sample includes further DNA sequences coding for the same CDR3. The rearrangement uses TRBV7-3 and TRBJ2-1, with D perhaps matching TRBD2 (6 bases). CDR1 is SGHTA, CDR2 FQGTGA, per germline. The germline V and J ends were trimmed by 3 bases and 4 bases, with 7 bases remaining between them. The CDR3 has 13 residues. In DNA, the CDR3 is TGTGCCAGCAGCTTGGGACTGTACAATGAGCAGTTCTTC. Protein sequence: CASSLGLYNEQFF.

In DNA, the CDR3 is TGTGCCAGCAGTGAAGGGACTGCCTACGAGCAGTACTTC. It specifies CASSEGTAYEQYF. The V gene is TRBV6-1, the J gene TRBJ2-5, with D possibly TRBD2 on 5 matching bases. The tail of the sequence fits TRBJ2-7 better, so the J call may be wrong. There are 13 residues in the CDR3. The germline V gene has CDR1 MNHNS and CDR2 SASEGT.

CDR3 in amino acids: CASSLLPGAGTDTQYF. Written as DNA, the CDR3 is TGTGCCAGCAGTTTATTGCCGGGGGCGGGCACAGATACGCAGTATTTT. This rearrangement joins TRBV28 to TRBJ2-3; perhaps D is TRBD1 or TRBD2 (6 bases each). Germline values: CDR1 MDHEN, CDR2 SYDVKM. The CDR3 covers 16 residues. V was clipped by 1 base and J by 1 base, with 12 bases between them.

V and J are TRBV2 and TRBJ2-1; D not resolved. The germline V gene encodes CDR1 SNHLY and CDR2 FYNNEI. The CDR3 contains 13 residues. The ends were cut back, 4 bases at V and 9 bases at J, with 13 bases in the middle. The CDR3 bases are TGTGCCAGCAGTGGGAACCTTAACAGTGAGCAGTTCTTC. Its protein product is CASSGNLNSEQFF.

In this sample, this clone turned up once. The V gene is TRBV4-3, the J gene TRBJ2-1; D is perhaps TRBD2 (6 bases). Between the trimmed V and J ends, which lost 8 bases and 10 bases, there was a span of 24 bases. The CDR3 runs 15 residues. Looked up from germline, CDR1 is LGHNA and CDR2 is YSLEER. CDR3 sequence (DNA): TGCGCCAGCGTGAACCGGGACTCCTCAAGTATGGAGCAGTTCTTC. Its protein is CASVNRDSSSMEQFF.

The chain combines TRBV2 with TRBJ1-4; D perhaps matches TRBD1 (6 bases). Germline V gene sequence: CDR1 SNHLY, CDR2 FYNNEI. Trimming took 1 base from V and 13 from J, leaving 19 bases between them. This CDR3 is 15 amino acids long. The CDR3 DNA reads TGTGCCAGCAGTGAAGGGGGGGCGACGTCTAATGGACTGTTTTTT. Protein sequence: CASSEGGATSNGLFF.

The chain uses TRBV6-6 and TRBJ2-7, with 11 nucleotides matching TRBD2. Germline V CDR1 and CDR2: MNHNY, SVGAGI (reference sequence). With V trimmed by 11 bases and J by 3 bases, 3 bases remained unmatched. The CDR3 has 12 amino acids. The chain's CDR3 is CASGTSGYEQYF. The CDR3 nucleotides are TGTGCCTCCGGGACTAGCGGCTACGAGCAGTACTTC.

The CDR3: CASSLFPLGETQYF. CDR3 DNA sequence: TGTGCCAGCAGCTTATTTCCGCTCGGAGAGACCCAGTACTTC. This rearrangement joins TRBV13 to TRBJ2-5; D unresolved. The CDR3 covers 14 residues. Trimming removed 2 bases from V and 4 bases from J, with 11 bases in between. CDR1 and CDR2 from the germline V gene are PRHDT and FYEKMQ (reference sequence).

This chain connects TRBV2 to TRBJ2-3, with D uncertain. Germline V gene lookup returns CDR1 SNHLY and CDR2 FYNNEI. V was trimmed by 5 bases and J by 6 bases, leaving 18 bases between them. The CDR3 runs 15 residues. The CDR3 bases are TGTGCCAGCAGTCCCCTAGTTTGGTCCGCCGATACGCAGTATTTT. It specifies CASSPLVWSADTQYF. Full variable domain (remainder filled in from reference TRBV2 and TRBJ2-3): EPEVTQTPSHQVTQMGQEVILRCVPISNHLYFYWYRQILGQKVEFLVSFYNNEISEKSEIFDDQFSVERPDGSNFTLKIRSTKLEDSAMYFCASSPLVWSADTQYFGPGTRLTVL.

This sequence joins TRBV11-2 and TRBJ2-2; TRBD2 agrees at 10 bases. The CDR3 is made up of 15 amino acids. J lost 3 bases, V lost 4 bases, and 2 bases had no gene match. Germline CDR1 is SGHAT and CDR2 is FQNNGV. The CDR3 DNA reads TGTGCCAGCAGCTCACTAGCGGGACACACCGGGGAGCTGTTTTTT. Amino acids: CASSSLAGHTGELFF.

The genes are TRBV29-1 and TRBJ2-1; D could derive from TRBD1 or TRBD2 (5 bases each). The CDR3 totals 14 residues. CDR1 is SQVTM, CDR2 ANQGSEA, per germline. Trimming took 4 bases from V and 7 from J, leaving 17 bases between them. The CDR3 is CSVAPPGRRNEQFF. In nucleotides, the CDR3 is TGCAGCGTTGCTCCCCCGGGGCGCAGGAATGAGCAGTTCTTC.

This chain links TRBV29-1 with TRBJ2-5, with D unresolved. Trimming cost V 6 bases and J 2 bases, with 7 bases left between them. Per the germline V gene, CDR1 is SQVTM and CDR2 is ANQGSEA. The length of the CDR3 is 11 residues. CDR3 in DNA: TGCAGCGTCGACATACAAGAGACCCAGTACTTC. Residues: CSVDIQETQYF.

V usage is TRBV6-1 and J usage is TRBJ1-5; D not certain. There are 13 residues in the CDR3. V was shortened by 5 bases and J by 6 bases, with 11 bases between the two germline ends. The germline V gene has CDR1 MNHNS and CDR2 SASEGT. This chain's CDR3 is CASSSREGQPQHF. In nucleotides, the CDR3 is TGTGCCAGCAGTAGCCGGGAGGGTCAGCCCCAGCATTTT.

The gene calls are TRBV5-1 and TRBJ2-5; 7 bases fit TRBD2. The CDR3 contains 15 residues. V trimming: 4 bases; J trimming: 5 bases; junction bases outside the gene matches: 11. Germline lookup yields CDR1 SGHRS and CDR2 YFSETQ. This CDR3 is CASSRDGRAEETQYF. CDR3 nucleotides: TGCGCCAGCAGCAGGGATGGGAGGGCAGAGGAGACCCAGTACTTC.

The chain joins TRBV7-2 to TRBJ1-1, with D perhaps TRBD1 (5 bases). Trimming shortened V by 7 bases and J by 4 bases, and 22 bases separated the two germline ends. This CDR3 region has 16 residues. Germline assignment: CDR1 SGHTA and CDR2 FQGNSA. As DNA, the CDR3 is TGTGCCAGCACCTCTAGGGGTTCTGGGTGGGTCACTGAAGCTTTCTTT. Its protein is CASTSRGSGWVTEAFF. Full variable domain (rest looked up from reference TRBV7-2 and TRBJ1-1): GAGVSQSPSNKVTEKGKDVELRCDPISGHTALYWYRQSLGQGLEFLIYFQGNSAPDKSGLPSDRFSAERTGGSVSTLTIQRTQQEDSAVYLCASTSRGSGWVTEAFFGQGTRLTVV.